This TCR beta chain is drawn from a study of cytomegalovirus exposure and HLA in healthy donors. Overall study context: Per a later analysis, the 666 first-cohort and some 130 validation repertoires shared one platform.

Note on this clone: Its target is not known.

This CDR3 comprises 14 residues. From germline, CDR1 is SGHDT and CDR2 YYEEEE. The V and J ends lost 0 bases and 6 bases, in that order; junction bases with no gene match: 5. Profiling relied on immunoSEQ multiplex PCR, and the TCRdb table lists in-frame clones only, not all of them. The sample lists approximately 60,000 clones, 92% occurring once. Study outcomes and limitations: In vitro, three CMV-associated chains proved specific for CMV antigens. Altogether, about 160 TCR beta chains were recorded as cytomegalovirus-associated. A classifier reportedly called cytomegalovirus status with high sensitivity and specificity.

The clonotype was recovered from a young woman in good health and CMV-seronegative. Sequenced: PBMCs. The chain couples TRBV5-6 to TRBJ2-7, with 8 bases that match TRBD2. The CDR3 DNA reads as TGTGCCAGCAGCTTGGTCGGGACTAGTCGCGAGCAGTACTTC. Protein sequence: CASSLVGTSREQYF.